This T cell receptor (beta chain) comes out of a study of blood T cell repertoires in COVID-19. Across the whole study: Spain, Italy and the United States supplied samples that represented acute and convalescent COVID-19. T cells, B-cell-depleted T cells, or PBMCs supplied cDNA or gDNA.

This CDR3 comprises 16 residues. V was pared by 5 bases and J by 2 bases, with 12 bases of the junction left unmatched. The germline V gene has CDR1 SGHKS and CDR2 YYEKEE (reference sequence). Authors' processing steps: By means of reference gene primer amplification, nucleated cell counts were estimated. The table came from immunoSEQ multiplex PCR; TCRdb's copy has only in-frame clones and leaves some out. D and trimming come from the DNA, and the V and J calls and clone size come from that table. The table has 150,000 to 200,000 clones, about 88% seen once. This sequence originates from an elderly woman with acute or convalescent COVID-19. This chain connects TRBV5-5 to TRBJ2-5; 7 bases map to TRBD1. The sample was peripheral blood. The CDR3 protein is CASRQGARQGQETQYF. The CDR3 bases are TGTGCCAGCAGACAAGGAGCGAGACAGGGTCAAGAGACCCAGTACTTC.